These 12 T cell receptor gamma chains were all obtained from the same sample, sequenced in a study of γδ T cells in repeated Plasmodium falciparum infection. Flow sorting of PBMC yielded separate Vgamma9/Vdelta2+ and Vdelta2-negative gammadelta T cell populations for bulk repertoire analysis. TCRdb re-identified clones in the multiplex PCR reads via CATT. The sample holds tens of thousands of gamma-chain clones, 1.4% to 1.5% seen once. Sequenced: gamma-delta T cells from blood. All receptors derive from a pool of human donors (malaria-infected and uninfected, not separated).

This clone was counted many times. The protein held in TCRdb is that of a much larger clone and does not match this DNA's translation at residue 6, likely because of a read error; the protein shown is translated from the DNA. V and J are TRGV3 and TRGJ1 or TRGJ2. The J gene, absent from TCRdb, was called here by matching the DNA to germline. Germline CDR1 reads VTNTFY; CDR2 reads YDVSTARD (reference sequence). The CDR3 is 13 residues long. V was clipped by 3 bases and J by 4 bases; unmatched bases: 6. The CDR3 DNA follows: TGTGCCACCTGGGACCCCCCCTATTATAAGAAACTCTTT. It translates to CATWDPPYYKKLF.

This clone was detected a few times. TCRdb's protein for this DNA is that of a much larger clone and differs from the translation at residue 11, likely a read error; the protein shown is the DNA translation. The CDR3 nucleotides read TGTGCCTTGTGGGAGGTGCAAGCCGAAGAGTGGGGCAAAAAAATCAAGGTATTT. Translated: CALWEVQAEEWGKKIKVF. The V and J genes are TRGV9 and TRGJP. Germline matching of the DNA provided the J gene here, since TCRdb leaves it blank. The CDR3 consists of 18 residues. Looked up from germline, CDR1 is GITISATS and CDR2 is ISYDGTV (reference sequence).

This clone was detected a few times. The J segment was not called; the V segment is TRGV3. The CDR3 is made up of 11 amino acids. Per germline, CDR1 VTNTFY and CDR2 YDVSTARD (reference sequence). CDR3 region: CATWDRWGKLF. Here the CDR3 DNA reads TGTGCCACCTGGGACAGGTGGGGAAAACTCTTT.

This clone occurred many times. The chain employs TRGV8 and TRGJ1 or TRGJ2. The CDR3 covers 11 residues. Losses at the gene ends were 6 bases for V and 4 bases for J; bases not matched to a gene: 3. Germline lookup yields CDR1 VENAVY and CDR2 YDSYNSRV. CDR3 region: CATWLYYKKLF. CDR3 coding DNA: TGTGCCACCTGGCTCTATTATAAGAAACTCTTT.

This clone was picked up many times. Only one base separates this from a far larger clonotype, so it likely reflects a read error. This sample also contains other DNA sequences that code for the same CDR3. The chain employs TRGV9 and TRGJP. TCRdb carries no J gene annotation; the J gene was assigned here by matching the DNA with germline. V shed 1 base and J 11 bases; nucleotides not matched to a gene: 8. Looked up from germline, CDR1 is GITISATS and CDR2 is ISYDGTV (reference sequence). The CDR3 spans 16 residues. The CDR3 DNA follows: TGTGCCTTGTGGGAGGTCGACGAGCTGGGCAAAAAAATCAAGGTATTT. Translated, it gives CALWEVDELGKKIKVF.

This clone was recorded at least ten times. TCRdb's entry gives the protein of a much larger clone, which mismatches this DNA's translation at residue 8, likely from a read error; the protein reported here is translated from the DNA. The chain links TRGV9 to TRGJP. TCRdb carries no J gene annotation; the J gene was assigned here by matching the DNA with germline. The CDR3 length is 16 residues. The V gene end was trimmed by 1 base and the J gene end by 9 bases; junction bases not matched to a gene: 6. Germline V CDR1 and CDR2: GITISATS, ISYDGTV (reference sequence). CDR3: CALWEVERLGKKIKVF. The CDR3, as DNA: TGTGCCTTGTGGGAGGTTGAAAGGTTGGGCAAAAAAATCAAGGTATTT.

This clone showed up many times. The TCRdb protein comes from a much larger clone and disagrees with this DNA's translation at residue 9, likely due to a read error; the protein given here is derived from the DNA. The chain joins TRGV9 to TRGJ1 or TRGJ2. Germline V lookup: CDR1 GITISATS, CDR2 ISYDGTV (reference sequence). The CDR3 extends over 14 amino acids. V was pared by 0 bases and J by 6 bases, with 8 bases of the junction left unmatched. The CDR3 region has the DNA TGTGCCTTGTGGGAGGTGCACGGTTGTTATAAGAAACTCTTT. The encoded protein is CALWEVHGCYKKLF.

On this clone itself: TCRdb shows a much larger clone's protein in place of this DNA's translation, and the two differ at residue 7, likely through a read error; the protein shown is translated from the DNA. The genes are TRGV3 and TRGJ1 or TRGJ2. TCRdb is silent on the J gene; assignment here came from matching the DNA to germline. Per germline, CDR1 VTNTFY and CDR2 YDVSTARD (reference sequence). Trimming cost V 0 bases and J 8 bases; bases outside gene matches: 7. CDR3 length equals 13 residues. CDR3: CATWDRRRDKKLF. The CDR3 region has the DNA TGTGCCACCTGGGACAGGCGCCGAGATAAGAAACTCTTT.

Points on this clone: The protein held in TCRdb is that of a much larger clone and does not match this DNA's translation at residue 14, likely because of a read error; the protein shown is translated from the DNA. This chain links TRGV9 with TRGJP. TCRdb records no J gene; here it was assigned by comparing the DNA to germline. CDR1 GITISATS and CDR2 ISYDGTV come from the germline V gene (reference sequence). This CDR3 comprises 17 residues. DNA for the CDR3: TGTGCCTTGTGGGAGGCTACTTTAGAGTTGGGCAAAAAAACCAAGGTATTT. Translated: CALWEATLELGKKTKVF.

This clone was observed a few times. One base separates it from a far larger clone, so it is likely a read error. This specimen includes other DNA sequences encoding the same CDR3. The V and J genes are TRGV2 and TRGJ1 or TRGJ2. Here the J gene came from matching the DNA to germline, since TCRdb omits it. V lost 2 bases and J lost 5; bases outside the gene matches: 9. In germline, CDR1 is EGSNGY, CDR2 YDSYNSKV. This CDR3 contains 14 residues. CDR3 residues: CATWDAPLHYKKLF. In nucleotides, the CDR3 is TGTGCCACCTGGGACGCCCCACTTCATTATAAGAAACTCTTT.

The sample holds many counts of this clone. One base separates it from a far larger clone, so it is likely a read error. This CDR3 is also generated by other DNA sequences in the sample. V is TRGV9 and J is TRGJP1. TCRdb gives no J gene; it was assigned here by matching the DNA to germline. Germline V lookup: CDR1 GITISATS, CDR2 ISYDGTV (reference sequence). The CDR3 is 15 residues long. CDR3 sequence: CALWEVHTTGWFKIF. In DNA, the CDR3 is TGTGCCTTATGGGAGGTGCATACCACTGGTTGGTTCAAGATATTT.

Remarks on this clone: TCRdb assigns this DNA the protein of a much larger clone, which departs from its translation at residue 5; this likely reflects a read error, and the protein shown comes from translating the DNA. CDR3 in amino acids: CATWGGPGYKKLF. The CDR3 DNA reads TGTGCCACCTGGGGCGGGCCGGGCTATAAGAAACTCTTT. This chain joins TRGV2 and TRGJ1 or TRGJ2. The J gene was not available in TCRdb and was assigned here by matching the DNA to germline segments. The CDR3 consists of 13 residues. In germline, CDR1 is EGSNGY, CDR2 YDSYNSKV.